One and the same sample provided the 8 T cell receptor beta chains below, sequenced in a study of identical twins. MiXCR was run by TCRdb on the 5' RACE reads, yielding one entry per CDR3 protein. The sample consists of fewer than 800,000 distinct CDR3 sequences, around 7.5% of them appearing once. These data also formed part of another study, on yellow fever vaccine responses in identical twins.

The material sequenced was PBMCs. The receptors derive from a woman aged 18-35 years in good health.

The chain recombines TRBV2 with TRBJ2-3; no definite D call. This CDR3 spans 15 amino acids. Trimming took off 6 bases at V and 3 bases at J, with 16 bases between the two ends. From germline, CDR1 is SNHLY and CDR2 FYNNEI. This CDR3 reads CASSEYEVGTDTQYF. The CDR3 nucleotides read TGTGCCAGCAGCGAGTATGAGGTGGGGACAGATACGCAGTATTTT.

This clonotype was seen many times. The chain has TRBV10-3 and TRBJ2-1; 9 nucleotides match TRBD2. Germline V gene data show CDR1 as ENHRY and CDR2 as SYGVKD. The length of the CDR3 is 14 residues. The V and J ends lost 10 bases and 7 bases, in that order; junction bases with no gene match: 11. This CDR3 reads CASEGASGKNEQFF. In nucleotides, the CDR3 is TGTGCCAGCGAAGGGGCTAGCGGGAAAAATGAGCAGTTCTTC.

This clonotype was counted ten times or more. The genes are TRBV12-3 or TRBV12-4 and TRBJ1-4, with 11 bases matching TRBD1. Trimming removed 3 bases from V and 8 bases from J; junction bases left unmatched: 2. This CDR3 is built from 14 residues. The CDR3 bases are TGTGCCAGCAGTTTGCGGACAGGGGGCGAAAAACTGTTTTTT. Its translation: CASSLRTGGEKLFF.

This clonotype showed up many times. This chain links TRBV7-2 with TRBJ2-2, with TRBD2 matching 13 bases. Looked up from germline, CDR1 is SGHTA and CDR2 is FQGNSA. V was pared by 6 bases and J by 0 bases, with 1 base of the junction left unmatched. This CDR3 is built from 16 residues. CDR3 region: CASRGTSGANTGELFF. As DNA, the CDR3 is TGTGCCAGCAGGGGGACTAGCGGGGCGAACACCGGGGAGCTGTTTTTT.

Many counts were recorded for this clonotype. V gene TRBV20-1 combines with J gene TRBJ2-5; tentative D call: TRBD2 (5 bases). Germline CDR1 and CDR2: DFQATT and SNEGSKA (reference sequence). The CDR3 has 12 amino acids. V was clipped by 6 bases and J by 5 bases, with 13 bases between them. CDR3 DNA: TGCAGTGCCCCAACCGGGGTTGAGACCCAGTACTTC. This translates into CSAPTGVETQYF.

This clonotype was found many times. This chain uses TRBV3-1 with TRBJ1-1; D perhaps matches TRBD1 (6 bases). The V end was cut by 7 bases, the J end by 1 base, with 10 bases between. Germline CDR1 LGHDT, CDR2 YNNKEL (reference sequence). The CDR3 is 13 residues long. The CDR3 protein is CASTQGQNTEAFF. CDR3 bases: TGTGCCAGCACCCAGGGGCAGAACACTGAAGCTTTCTTT. Supplemented by reference TRBV3-1 and TRBJ1-1, the full variable domain reads DTAVSQTPKYLVTQMGNDKSIKCEQNLGHDTMYWYKQDSKKFLKIMFSYNNKELIINETVPNRFSPKSPDKAHLNLHINSLELGDSAVYFCASTQGQNTEAFFGQGTRLTVV.

At least ten counts were recorded for this clonotype. V and J are TRBV28 and TRBJ2-7, with a possible D match to TRBD1 (6 bases). Deletions cut 7 bases from V and 2 bases from J, with 24 bases between. The CDR3 spans 17 residues. CDR1 is MDHEN and CDR2 is SYDVKM in the germline V gene. The CDR3 coding sequence is TGTGCCAGCACCTCTGGGGGTTTAGGACAGTTTCCCTACGAGCAGTACTTC. Residues: CASTSGGLGQFPYEQYF.

This chain joins TRBV20-1 and TRBJ2-3; D is perhaps TRBD1 or TRBD2 (5 bases each). In germline, CDR1 is DFQATT, CDR2 SNEGSKA (reference sequence). V lost 3 bases to trimming and J lost 2 bases, with 15 bases between them. The CDR3 is 15 residues long. CDR3 in amino acids: CSARPGREFTDTQYF. Written as DNA, the CDR3 is TGCAGTGCTAGGCCGGGACGAGAATTCACAGATACGCAGTATTTT.